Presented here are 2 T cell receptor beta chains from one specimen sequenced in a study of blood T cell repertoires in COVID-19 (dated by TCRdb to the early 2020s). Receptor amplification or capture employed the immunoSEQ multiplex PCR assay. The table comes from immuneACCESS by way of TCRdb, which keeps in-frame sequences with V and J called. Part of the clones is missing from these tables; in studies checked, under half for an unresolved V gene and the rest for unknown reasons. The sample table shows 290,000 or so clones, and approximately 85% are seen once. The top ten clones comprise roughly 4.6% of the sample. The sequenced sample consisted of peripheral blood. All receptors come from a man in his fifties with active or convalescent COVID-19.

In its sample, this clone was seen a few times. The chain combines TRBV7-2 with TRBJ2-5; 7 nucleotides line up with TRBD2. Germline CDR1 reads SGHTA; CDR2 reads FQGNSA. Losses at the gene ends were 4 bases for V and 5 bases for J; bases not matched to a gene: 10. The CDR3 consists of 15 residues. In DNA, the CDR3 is TGTGCCAGCAGCTCCTTGGGCGGGAGTGTGGAGACCCAGTACTTC. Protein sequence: CASSSLGGSVETQYF.

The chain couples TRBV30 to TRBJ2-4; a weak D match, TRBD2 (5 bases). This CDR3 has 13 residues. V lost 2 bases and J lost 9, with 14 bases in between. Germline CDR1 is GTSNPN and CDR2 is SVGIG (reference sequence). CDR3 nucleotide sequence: TGTGCCTGGAGTAGGACGGCAGGAGGCATTCAGTACTTC. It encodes CAWSRTAGGIQYF.